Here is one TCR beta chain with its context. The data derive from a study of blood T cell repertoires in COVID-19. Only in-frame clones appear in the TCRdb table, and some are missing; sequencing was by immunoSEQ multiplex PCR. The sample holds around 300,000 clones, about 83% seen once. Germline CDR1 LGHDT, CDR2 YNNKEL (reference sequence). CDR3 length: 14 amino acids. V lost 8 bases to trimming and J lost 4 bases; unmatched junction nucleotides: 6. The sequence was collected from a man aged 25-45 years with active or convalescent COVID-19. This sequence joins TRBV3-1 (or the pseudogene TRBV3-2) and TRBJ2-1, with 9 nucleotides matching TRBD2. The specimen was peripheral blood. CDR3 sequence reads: CASSPSGEYNEQFF. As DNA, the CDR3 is TGTGCCAGCTCCCCTAGCGGGGAGTACAATGAGCAGTTCTTC.